The clone carrying this T cell receptor (beta chain) was observed many times. Antigen unknown. The data originate from a study of T-cell reconstitution after alpha-beta-depleted transplantation in children. The V and J ends lost 2 bases and 5 bases, in that order; junction bases with no gene match: 7. The CDR3 totals 15 residues. Germline V CDR1 and CDR2: SGHTA, FQGNSA. Study observations and caveats: Surviving thymic progenitors and recipient T cells were the source of high TCRbeta diversity at day 60 in some patients. As was reported, about two months after transplant, alpha-beta T cells came from several hundred expanded graft clones. Among T cells one year after transplant, newly produced cells accounted for most counts and diversity.

As it was prepared, the TCRbeta library received unique molecular identifiers. TCRdb passed the PCR reads through MiXCR, listing each CDR3 protein once. This table holds some 110,000 distinct CDR3 sequences, about a tenth found once. The rearrangement links TRBV7-2 to TRBJ2-5, with TRBD1 identical over 8 bases. The sequence was collected from a boy between 2 and 15 years old with acute lymphoblastic leukemia, due to receive a stem cell transplant. Sample: PBMCs, taken before TCRalphabeta/CD19-depleted stem cell transplant. The CDR3 reads CASSLRDRGRETQYF. The CDR3 nucleotides are TGTGCCAGCAGCTTAAGAGACAGGGGTCGGGAGACCCAGTACTTC.